What follows is one T cell receptor (beta chain) and its context. These data originate in a study of blood T cell repertoires in COVID-19. Study as a whole: COVID-19 samples collected from the United States, Italy and Spain covered acute and convalescent phases. T cells, B-cell-depleted T cells, or PBMCs supplied cDNA or gDNA.

The assay was immunoSEQ multiplex PCR, and TCRdb's table has in-frame clones only and misses some. The data hold some 170,000 clones, with approximately 90% observed a single time. V lost 0 bases, J lost 4 bases, and 19 bases lay in between. CDR1 is LGHNA, CDR2 YSLEER, per germline. The CDR3 length is 17 residues. The clonotype originates from a woman aged 45-65 years with acute or convalescent COVID-19. V usage is TRBV4-3 and J usage is TRBJ2-7, with D maybe TRBD1 (7 bases). Input material: peripheral blood. The CDR3 reads CASSQERRDSSFYEQYF. CDR3 nucleotide sequence: TGCGCCAGCAGCCAAGAACGGCGGGACAGCTCATTTTACGAGCAGTACTTC.